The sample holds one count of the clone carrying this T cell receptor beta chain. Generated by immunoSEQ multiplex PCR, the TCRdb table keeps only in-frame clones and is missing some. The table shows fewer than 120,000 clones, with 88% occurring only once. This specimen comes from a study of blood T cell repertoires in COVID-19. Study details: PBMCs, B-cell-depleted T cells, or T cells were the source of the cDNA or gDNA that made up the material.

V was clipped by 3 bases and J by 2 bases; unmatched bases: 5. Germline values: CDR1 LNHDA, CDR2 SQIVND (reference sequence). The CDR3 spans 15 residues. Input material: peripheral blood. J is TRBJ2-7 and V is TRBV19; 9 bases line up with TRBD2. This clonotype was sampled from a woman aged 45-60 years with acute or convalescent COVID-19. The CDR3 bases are TGTGCCAGTAGTATGAAAATAGCGGGAGCCTACGAGCAGTACTTC. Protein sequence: CASSMKIAGAYEQYF.